What follows are 26 T cell receptor beta chains derived from one specimen sequenced in a study of blood T cell repertoires in COVID-19. Assay used: immunoSEQ multiplex PCR; TCRdb lists only in-frame clones, some missing. The sample holds approximately 290,000 clones, roughly 88% seen once. Specimen: PBMCs or T cells enriched from blood (not recorded which). Receptors were obtained from a woman aged 25 to 39 who had recovered from COVID-19.

V usage is TRBV6-5 and J usage is TRBJ1-2, with D hard to call. Trimming left V 8 bases short and J 4 bases short, with 17 bases between. The CDR3 length is 14 residues. Germline V lookup: CDR1 MNHEY, CDR2 SVGAGI. The CDR3 loop is CASLRVSPGYGYTF. The CDR3 DNA follows: TGTGCCAGCTTACGAGTCTCCCCCGGCTATGGCTACACCTTC.

The rearrangement links TRBV29-1 to TRBJ1-3, with TRBD1 matching over 9 bases. Germline V gene lookup returns CDR1 SQVTM and CDR2 ANQGSEA. V was pared by 7 bases and J by 5 bases, with 15 bases of the junction left unmatched. CDR3 length: 16 residues. In nucleotides, the CDR3 is TGCAGCGCTGGGACAGGGTCGATATTTCTTCGAAACACCATATATTTT. Translation: CSAGTGSIFLRNTIYF.

The chain uses TRBV29-1 and TRBJ2-7; D possibly corresponds to TRBD2 (6 bases). The germline CDR1 and CDR2 sequences are SQVTM and ANQGSEA. CDR3 length equals 13 residues. Trimming took 1 base from V and 4 from J, leaving 11 bases between them. CDR3 amino acids: CSVEGGDPYEQYF. Here the CDR3 DNA reads TGCAGCGTTGAAGGGGGGGATCCGTACGAGCAGTACTTC.

The gene calls are TRBV28 and TRBJ1-4; TRBD1 agrees at 9 bases. The germline V gene has CDR1 MDHEN and CDR2 SYDVKM. V was pared by 4 bases and J by 6 bases, with 9 bases of the junction left unmatched. There are 16 residues in the CDR3. The CDR3 loop is CASSSGQGRSDEKLFF. The CDR3 DNA reads TGTGCCAGCAGTTCGGGACAGGGTAGATCGGATGAAAAACTGTTTTTT.

This chain uses TRBV6-5 with TRBJ1-1; D is uncertain. The CDR3 consists of 13 residues. Trimming took 5 bases from V and 0 from J, leaving 7 bases between them. Germline V gene sequence: CDR1 MNHEY, CDR2 SVGAGI. The CDR3 region has the DNA TGTGCCAGCAGTCTCACATTGAACACTGAAGCTTTCTTT. Translating gives CASSLTLNTEAFF.

The chain recombines TRBV7-2 with TRBJ1-3; 8 bases map to TRBD1. Germline lookup yields CDR1 SGHTA and CDR2 FQGNSA. This CDR3 has 14 residues. J lost 11 bases, V lost 4 bases, and 10 bases had no gene match. The DNA for the CDR3 is TGTGCCAGCAGCTCCACAGGGGGAAATCATCCCATATATTTT. Its protein is CASSSTGGNHPIYF.

The rearrangement links TRBV4-2 to TRBJ1-3; D gene ambiguous. Trimming removed 4 bases from V and 0 bases from J, with 13 bases in between. Germline V gene data show CDR1 as LGHNA and CDR2 as YNFKEQ. The CDR3 covers 16 residues. The CDR3 coding sequence is TGTGCCAGCAGCCGTTCGGGCGAGGGCTCTGGAAACACCATATATTTT. This translates into CASSRSGEGSGNTIYF.

The chain links TRBV28 to TRBJ1-2; D might be TRBD1 (6 bases). Germline CDR1 is MDHEN and CDR2 is SYDVKM. There are 15 residues in the CDR3. Trimming pared 6 bases from V and 3 bases from J, leaving 17 bases between. The CDR3, as DNA: TGTGCCAGCAGGAGGCCACCAGGGGTTGACTATGGCTACACCTTC. It codes for CASRRPPGVDYGYTF.

The rearrangement joins TRBV3-1 (or the pseudogene TRBV3-2) to TRBJ2-2; TRBD2 agrees at 7 bases. The CDR3 runs to 17 residues. The germline V gene encodes CDR1 LGHDT and CDR2 YNNKEL (reference sequence). Trimming at V came to 1 base and at J to 4 bases, leaving 9 bases not matched to a gene. Here the CDR3 DNA reads TGTGCCAGCAGCCAAGGTCTGCGGGGGTCTCGCACCGGGGAGCTGTTTTTT. Amino acid sequence: CASSQGLRGSRTGELFF.

V gene TRBV24-1 combines with J gene TRBJ1-5; 7 bases match TRBD1. CDR1 and CDR2 (germline): KGHDR, SFDVKD. The ends lost 2 bases at V and 7 bases at J; junction bases unmatched: 13. The CDR3 contains 17 residues. CDR3 sequence reads: CATSDSRTGPMHQPQHF. The CDR3 nucleotides read TGTGCCACCAGTGATTCCCGGACAGGTCCAATGCACCAGCCCCAGCATTTT.

The chain uses TRBV18 and TRBJ2-7; 10 bases match TRBD1. With 4 bases clipped from V and 4 bases from J, the junction kept 10 bases outside the gene matches. The CDR3 length is 16 residues. Per the germline V gene, CDR1 is KGHSH and CDR2 is LQKENI. This CDR3 is CASSRDWDRGGYEQYF. The CDR3 DNA sequence: TGTGCCAGCTCACGAGACTGGGACAGGGGTGGATACGAGCAGTACTTC. The full variable domain, its missing parts supplied by reference TRBV18 and TRBJ2-7, is NAGVMQNPRHLVRRRGQEARLRCSPMKGHSHVYWYRQLPEEGLKFMVYLQKENIIDESGMPKERFSAEFPKEGPSILRIQQVVRGDSAAYFCASSRDWDRGGYEQYFGPGTRLTVT.

In this sample, this clone turned up a few times. The chain joins TRBV28 to TRBJ2-7; D is possibly TRBD1 (6 bases). The germline V gene encodes CDR1 MDHEN and CDR2 SYDVKM. The CDR3 has 15 residues. Trimming pared 6 bases from V and 2 bases from J, leaving 17 bases between. This chain's CDR3 is CASRPTGAQAYEQYF. DNA for the CDR3: TGTGCCAGCAGACCGACAGGTGCTCAAGCCTACGAGCAGTACTTC.

CDR3 sequence: CSVPGQGARSGYTF. CDR3 DNA: TGCAGCGTTCCCGGACAGGGGGCGCGGAGTGGCTACACCTTC. The chain is built from TRBV29-1 and TRBJ1-2; TRBD1 agrees at 11 bases. CDR1 is SQVTM, CDR2 ANQGSEA, per germline. This CDR3 spans 14 amino acids. J was trimmed by 7 bases and V by 5 bases; bases with no gene match: 9.

The chain recombines TRBV6-6 with TRBJ2-3; maybe TRBD2 (5 bases). Germline V gives CDR1 MNHNY, CDR2 SVGAGI (reference sequence). V was clipped by 2 bases and J by 1 base, with 13 bases between them. The CDR3 sequence is 16 residues long. The CDR3 here is CASSYPEGQGTDTQYF. CDR3 DNA sequence: TGTGCCAGCAGTTACCCCGAGGGCCAGGGCACAGATACGCAGTATTTT.

This rearrangement joins TRBV5-1 to TRBJ2-7; 9 nucleotides agree with TRBD1. Germline CDR1 and CDR2: SGHRS and YFSETQ. The CDR3 covers 14 residues. V lost 3 bases and J lost 4; bases outside the gene matches: 5. The CDR3 spells CASSWGQGGYEQYF. CDR3 nucleotide sequence: TGCGCCAGCAGCTGGGGACAGGGAGGGTACGAGCAGTACTTC.

This chain connects TRBV7-2 to TRBJ2-5; 7 bases are shared with TRBD2. Trimming cost V 1 base and J 4 bases; bases outside gene matches: 3. In germline, CDR1 is SGHTA, CDR2 FQGNSA. There are 14 residues in the CDR3. This CDR3 is CASSLGGRSETQYF. The CDR3, as DNA: TGTGCCAGCAGCTTAGGCGGGAGATCAGAGACCCAGTACTTC. The variable domain in full, completed from reference TRBV7-2 and TRBJ2-5, reads GAGVSQSPSNKVTEKGKDVELRCDPISGHTALYWYRQSLGQGLEFLIYFQGNSAPDKSGLPSDRFSAERTGGSVSTLTIQRTQQEDSAVYLCASSLGGRSETQYFGPGTRLLVL.

The J gene is TRBJ1-2, the V gene TRBV10-3, with D unclear. CDR3 length: 13 amino acids. The ends were cut back, 3 bases at V and 6 bases at J, with 11 bases in the middle. Germline V lookup: CDR1 ENHRY, CDR2 SYGVKD. In DNA, the CDR3 is TGTGCCATCAGTGAAGGCCGAGGCCATGGCTACACCTTC. It translates to CAISEGRGHGYTF.

The chain combines TRBV7-2 with TRBJ2-5; 10 bases map to TRBD2. The CDR3 is 14 residues long. The V gene end was trimmed by 4 bases and the J gene end by 4 bases; junction bases not matched to a gene: 3. Per the germline V gene, CDR1 is SGHTA and CDR2 is FQGNSA. The CDR3 is CASSSSGRGETQYF. DNA of the CDR3: TGTGCCAGCAGCTCGAGCGGGAGGGGAGAGACCCAGTACTTC.

The V and J genes are TRBV3-1 (or the pseudogene TRBV3-2) and TRBJ2-3, with TRBD2 matching 11 bases. The ends lost 4 bases at V and 3 bases at J; junction bases unmatched: 12. CDR3 length: 18 amino acids. CDR1 is LGHDT, CDR2 YNNKEL, per germline (reference sequence). The CDR3 protein is CASSRNFGTSGLTDTQYF. CDR3 nucleotide sequence: TGTGCCAGCAGCCGTAACTTCGGGACTAGCGGACTAACAGATACGCAGTATTTT.

This clone has a single count. This chain joins TRBV10-3 and TRBJ2-1; perhaps TRBD1 as D (6 bases). The CDR3 runs to 14 residues. CDR1 and CDR2 from the germline V gene are ENHRY and SYGVKD. V was cut by 2 bases and J by 5 bases, with 10 bases left in between. The CDR3 DNA reads as TGTGCCATCAGTGAGCACAGGGCGGACAATGAGCAGTTCTTC. This translates into CAISEHRADNEQFF.

This chain uses TRBV19 with TRBJ2-1; D call uncertain. The germline gives CDR1 LNHDA, CDR2 SQIVND (reference sequence). The V end lost 6 bases, the J end lost 4 bases, and 10 bases lay between the germline ends. The CDR3 runs 13 residues. CDR3 in DNA: TGTGCCAGTAGGCTAGGCCTATACAATGAGCAGTTCTTC. Its protein product is CASRLGLYNEQFF.

This clone appeared a few times. The genes are TRBV18 and TRBJ1-2, with D unresolved. Trimming left V 3 bases short and J 4 bases short, with 15 bases between. The germline V gene has CDR1 KGHSH and CDR2 LQKENI. This CDR3 is 15 amino acids long. The CDR3 nucleotides are TGTGCCAGCTCACCGGCTAGATGGAACCTCTATGGCTACACCTTC. Amino acid sequence: CASSPARWNLYGYTF.

The rearrangement uses TRBV10-1 and TRBJ1-5; the match to TRBD1 covers 7 bases. The germline gives CDR1 WNHNN, CDR2 SYGVQD (reference sequence). Unmatched junction bases numbered 4, after V lost 2 bases and J lost 0 bases. This CDR3 spans 16 amino acids. CDR3: CASSEPHRGSNQPQHF. CDR3 nucleotides: TGCGCCAGCAGTGAGCCCCACAGGGGTAGCAATCAGCCCCAGCATTTT.

The chain recombines TRBV4-2 with TRBJ1-5; TRBD1 might be the D (5 bases). This CDR3 has 15 amino acids. The V end lost 0 bases, the J end lost 3 bases, and 9 bases lay between the germline ends. Germline-derived CDR1 and CDR2 are LGHNA and YNFKEQ. The CDR3 reads CASSQDQGNNQPQHF. The CDR3, as DNA: TGTGCCAGCAGCCAAGATCAGGGAAACAATCAGCCCCAGCATTTT.

This clone has at least ten counts. The J gene is TRBJ2-7, the V gene TRBV3-1 (or the pseudogene TRBV3-2); maybe TRBD1 (5 bases). The length of the CDR3 is 13 residues. The V end lost 4 bases, the J end lost 6 bases, and 13 bases lay between the germline ends. Germline assignment: CDR1 LGHDT and CDR2 YNNKEL (reference sequence). CDR3 sequence (DNA): TGTGCCAGCAGCCGGCAGTGGGGCGGCGAGCAGTACTTC. Protein: CASSRQWGGEQYF.

This clone has just a few counts. The chain employs TRBV6-1 and TRBJ1-2, with 9 bases identical to TRBD1. From germline, CDR1 is MNHNS and CDR2 SASEGT. The CDR3 runs to 15 residues. The V segment lost 3 bases and the J segment 6 bases; nucleotides outside the gene matches: 8. CDR3 sequence reads: CASSELQGAPHGYTF. The CDR3 DNA is TGTGCCAGCAGTGAGTTACAGGGGGCGCCCCATGGCTACACCTTC.